Described below is a single T cell receptor (beta chain) sequence and its context. Profiling relied on immunoSEQ multiplex PCR, and the TCRdb table lists in-frame clones only, not all of them. Of roughly 50,000 clones detected, under 90% appear once; the ten largest clones hold approximately 12%. These data come from a study of blood T cell repertoires in COVID-19. Germline V gene lookup returns CDR1 SGHNT and CDR2 YENEEA. The V end lost 5 bases, the J end lost 4 bases, and 12 bases lay between the germline ends. This CDR3 is built from 13 residues. This receptor was identified in a woman at least 80 years old with acute or convalescent COVID-19. The source material was peripheral blood. The V and J genes are TRBV11-3 and TRBJ2-7, with D possibly being TRBD1 (6 bases). CDR3 amino acids: CASSPGTTYEQYF. The CDR3 DNA reads TGTGCCAGCAGCCCGGGGACAACTTACGAGCAGTACTTC.